This TCR beta chain came from a study of blood T cell repertoires in COVID-19. Study as a whole: COVID-19 samples from acute and convalescent phases originated in the United States, Italy and Spain. From T cells, B-cell-depleted T cells, or PBMCs came the material, which was cDNA or gDNA.

In the original processing: The authors estimated nucleated cell counts from reference gene primer amplification. The method was immunoSEQ multiplex PCR; TCRdb's version includes in-frame clones alone and lacks a portion of them. D and trimming come from the DNA, and the V and J calls and clone size come from that table. The top ten clones hold approximately 35% of a sample with 60,000 to 85,000 clones, approximately 84% of them seen once. This CDR3 is 13 amino acids long. The V and J ends lost 4 bases and 9 bases respectively, with 13 bases between them. CDR1 MGHRA and CDR2 YSYEKL come from the germline V gene.

The sequencing sample was made of peripheral blood. The origin of this receptor is a man aged 65 to 85 with acute or convalescent COVID-19. The chain combines TRBV4-1 with TRBJ2-1; a weak D match, TRBD2 (5 bases). CDR3 protein: CASSPGEFGEQFF. The CDR3 bases are TGCGCCAGCAGCCCTGGGGAGTTCGGTGAGCAGTTCTTC.